These T cell receptor beta chains were read from a single sample in a study of shared clonotypes between healthy human individuals. TCRdb's table, derived via immunoSEQ multiplex PCR, lists solely in-frame clones and lacks some. The profile covers about 330,000 clones, with around nine tenths appearing a single time and 15% to 20% taken by the ten largest. Sequencing was performed on memory CD8+ T cells sorted from blood. The receptors shown here come from a man between 18 and 29 years old in good health. The CDR3 runs from the conserved cysteine through the conserved F or W. A D gene is named only where the DNA matches it firmly. Clone size is given for some rows only: seen once, a few or many times, or a class if the clone is expanded.

d_gene	j_gene	len	abundance	v_gene	CDR3aa	CDR3nt
TRBD1	TRBJ2-7	16	many	TRBV4-2	CASSQRTGGASYEQYF	TGTGCCAGCAGCCAACGGACAGGGGGCGCCTCCTACGAGCAGTACTTC
.	TRBJ2-7	14	.	TRBV7-9	CASSPPRGDYEQYF	TGTGCCAGCAGCCCCCCAAGAGGGGACTACGAGCAGTACTTC
.	TRBJ2-7	14	.	TRBV7-9	CASSWRIGPYEQYF	TGTGCCAGCAGCTGGAGGATAGGTCCCTACGAGCAGTACTTC
TRBD1	TRBJ1-2	16	.	TRBV4-3	CASTSIRQGMSYGYTF	TGCGCCAGCACCTCAATTCGACAGGGGATGTCCTATGGCTACACCTTC
.	TRBJ1-6	12	.	TRBV7-9	CASSPDAGPLHF	TGTGCCAGCAGCCCAGACGCGGGGCCCCTCCACTTT
.	TRBJ1-6	15	.	TRBV7-8	CASSPLGSGTAPLHF	TGTGCCAGCAGCCCTCTTGGGTCAGGGACCGCACCCCTCCACTTT
.	TRBJ1-2	15	few	TRBV4-3	CASSQDLLGHYGYTF	TGCGCCAGCAGCCAAGATCTTTTGGGTCACTATGGCTACACCTTC
TRBD2	TRBJ2-1	16	.	TRBV9	CASSVDNLAVYNEQFF	TGTGCCAGCAGCGTAGATAACCTAGCGGTCTACAATGAGCAGTTCTTC
.	TRBJ2-3	15	.	TRBV6-5	CASSYRGRFTDTQYF	TGTGCCAGCAGTTACCGGGGGCGGTTCACAGATACGCAGTATTTT
TRBD2	TRBJ2-5	12	.	TRBV6-6	CASSLGWGGEYF	TGTGCCAGCAGCTTGGGTTGGGGAGGGGAGTACTTC
.	TRBJ2-1	14	.	TRBV4-1	CASSQLEGIIEQFF	TGCGCCAGCAGCCAACTCGAAGGAATAATTGAGCAGTTCTTC
TRBD1	TRBJ1-5	18	few	TRBV19	CASSVSWTGGWINQPQHF	TGTGCCAGTAGTGTCTCATGGACAGGAGGCTGGATCAATCAGCCCCAGCATTTT
.	TRBJ2-7	18	.	TRBV7-2	CASSLYEVRSLDAYEQYF	TGTGCCAGCAGCTTATATGAAGTCAGAAGTCTCGACGCCTACGAGCAGTACTTC
.	TRBJ1-5	15	few	TRBV6-1	CASSEWGDSNQPQHF	TGTGCCAGCAGTGAATGGGGTGACAGCAATCAGCCCCAGCATTTT
.	TRBJ2-1	11	.	TRBV20-1	CSARVVGEQFF	TGCAGTGCTAGAGTTGTGGGTGAGCAGTTCTTC
.	TRBJ2-7	15	.	TRBV5-6	CASSLLWLGPYEQYF	TGTGCCAGCAGCTTGCTCTGGTTGGGGCCCTACGAGCAGTACTTC
TRBD2	TRBJ2-3	15	.	TRBV5-6	CASSFRRGGTDTQYF	TGTGCCAGCAGCTTCCGCCGGGGGGGCACAGATACGCAGTATTTT
.	TRBJ1-2	13	.	TRBV7-6	CASSLIPTYGYTF	TGTGCCAGCAGCTTAATCCCTACCTATGGCTACACCTTC
.	TRBJ2-3	16	.	TRBV6-1	CASSEERGRGRDTQYF	TGTGCCAGCAGTGAAGAAAGGGGACGAGGTAGAGATACGCAGTATTTT